This TCR beta chain was sequenced during a study of blood T cell repertoires in COVID-19. The authors' processing: How many nucleated cells were present was estimated from reference gene primer amplification. Only in-frame clones appear in the TCRdb table, and some are missing; sequencing was by immunoSEQ multiplex PCR. V and J calls and clone size are given by that table; D and trimming were obtained from the DNA. Counted here are roughly 200,000 clones, 84% occurring once; the ten biggest clones make up about 10%. Sequenced material: peripheral blood. The sequence came from an elderly woman with COVID-19, enrolled during active disease.

The CDR3 is CASSSQGPSSYEQYF. CDR3 nucleotide sequence: TGTGCCAGCAGTTCACAGGGCCCCAGCTCCTACGAGCAGTACTTC. This chain connects TRBV7-9 to TRBJ2-7, with a possible D match to TRBD1 (6 bases). V was trimmed by 6 bases and J by 0 bases, leaving 15 bases between them. From germline, CDR1 is SEHNR and CDR2 FQNEAQ (reference sequence). This CDR3 has 15 amino acids.